The clone carrying this TCR beta chain was picked up a small number of times. Its antigen is undetermined. The CDR3 covers 15 residues. Trimming stripped 0 bases from V and 3 bases from J, with 12 bases between. Per the germline V gene, CDR1 is MNHEY and CDR2 is SVGEGT. TCR beta cDNA was made from 400 to 600 ng total RNA with a constant-region primer. Libraries of TCR beta came from three nested multiplex PCR rounds with slightly modified ARM-PCR. With TRBV1-TRBV30 forward primers and a C-beta reverse primer, the first two PCR rounds were run for approximately 10 cycles each. MiXCR was run by TCRdb on the multiplex PCR reads, yielding one entry per CDR3 protein. The data hold just over 300,000 distinct CDR3 sequences, with 50% to 60% observed a single time. These data belong to a study of tumor-infiltrating lymphocytes in primary liver carcinoma. Study as a whole: Patients had primary liver carcinoma treated by surgical resection. The study's findings and limits: Among the pair types, tumor region pairs showed more overlap than tumor-adjacent and tumor-blood pairs.

Germline DNA was also extracted, and blood RNA was taken from unsorted whole blood. A sample of approximately 4 milliliters of peripheral blood was taken before surgery. The chain has TRBV6-2 or TRBV6-3 and TRBJ2-7; D might be TRBD2 (7 bases). This TCR was recovered from a woman younger than 45 with primary liver carcinoma and hepatitis B virus infection. Sequencing was performed on peripheral blood. The CDR3 region has the DNA TGTGCCAGCAGTTACTCGGGGGGGGCGTTCTACGAGCAGTACTTC. Amino acids: CASSYSGGAFYEQYF.